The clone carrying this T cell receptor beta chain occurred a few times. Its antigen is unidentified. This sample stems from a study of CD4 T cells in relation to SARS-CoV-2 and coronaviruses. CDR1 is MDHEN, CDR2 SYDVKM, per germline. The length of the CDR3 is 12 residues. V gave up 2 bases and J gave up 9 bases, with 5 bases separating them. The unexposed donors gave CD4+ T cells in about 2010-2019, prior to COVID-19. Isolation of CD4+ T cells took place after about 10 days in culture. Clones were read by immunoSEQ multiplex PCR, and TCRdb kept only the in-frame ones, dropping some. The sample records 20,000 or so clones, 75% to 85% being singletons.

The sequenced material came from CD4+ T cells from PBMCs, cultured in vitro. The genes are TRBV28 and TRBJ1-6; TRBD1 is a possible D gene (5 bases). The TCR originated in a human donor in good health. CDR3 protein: CASSLRGSPLHF. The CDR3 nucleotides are TGTGCCAGCAGTTTAAGGGGTTCACCCCTCCACTTT. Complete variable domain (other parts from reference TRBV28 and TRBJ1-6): DVKVTQSSRYLVKRTGEKVFLECVQDMDHENMFWYRQDPGLGLRLIYFSYDVKMKEKGDIPEGYSVSREKKERFSLILESASTNQTSMYLCASSLRGSPLHFGNGTRLTVT.